This TCR beta chain was observed in a study of blood T cell repertoires in COVID-19. Overall study: Acute and convalescent COVID-19 samples came from the United States, Italy and Spain. The cDNA or gDNA used as material had been derived from T cells, B-cell-depleted T cells, or PBMCs.

Trimming pared 4 bases from V and 5 bases from J, leaving 11 bases between. From germline, CDR1 is MDHEN and CDR2 SYDVKM. This CDR3 region has 14 residues. Original handling: Reference gene primers were amplified, and this amplification served to estimate nucleated cell counts. Sequencing used immunoSEQ multiplex PCR; TCRdb keeps in-frame clones, though not all of them. The DNA was the basis for D and trimming; V, J and clone size are from that table. The top ten clones hold about 15% of a sample with around 18,000 clones, 77% of them seen once. This receptor was identified in a man in his 70s with COVID-19, enrolled during active disease. The V call is TRBV28, the J call TRBJ1-4; D possibly corresponds to TRBD1 (5 bases). The specimen sequenced was peripheral blood. The CDR3 region has the DNA TGTGCCAGCAGTTATCCCCCAGGGAATGAAAAACTGTTTTTT. Translated: CASSYPPGNEKLFF.